This TCR beta chain is from a study of response to subunit inactivated influenza vaccine (dated 2018 in TCRdb). Some background on the complete study: Deep quantitative T cell receptor repertoire profiling was used in the study to track responses to a trivalent subunit inactivated influenza vaccine.

The germline ends are 9 bases apart after V is trimmed by 0 bases and J by 8 bases. The CDR3 measures 13 amino acids from cysteine to phenylalanine. The DNA shown is the 39-base CDR3, in frame from base 1. Via the germline V gene, CDR1 is SGDLS and CDR2 YYNGEE. The library was generated by RT-PCR. TCRdb records Illumina HiSeq 2500 as the sequencer. TCRdb passed the public sequencing reads through fastp at Q25 and MiXCR, retaining productive beta sequences. Rows are unified per CDR3 protein, each entry keeping the most common DNA and genes. The sample table records 300,000 to 350,000 distinct CDR3 sequences; about 20% of these occur just once. The ten largest clonotypes hold around 10% of the sample. About this clonotype: There is no known antigen for this receptor. Base qualities were left out, and no much larger clone turns up one base away.

Points the paper makes about the study in general: The authors proposed that each seasonal influenza vaccination may bring in only a limited number of new T cells.

The rearranged segments are TRBV9 and TRBJ2-1, with no confidently assigned D gene. This specimen consisted of PBMCs from blood, obtained roughly 20 months after vaccination. The clonotype was recovered from a man in his fifties or sixties who received an inactivated influenza vaccine. Donor details come from another sample of the same person, matched by shared clones. In nucleotide form, the sequence is TGTGCCAGCAGCGTAGTTGTTGGGTATGAGCAGTTCTTC. It specifies CASSVVVGYEQFF.